Here is one T cell receptor beta chain with its context. Its specificity is not known. CDR3 length: 14 residues. Trimming cost V 6 bases and J 0 bases, with 12 bases left between them. Per the germline V gene, CDR1 is DFQATT and CDR2 is SNEGSKA (reference sequence). The record originates from a study of T-cell reconstitution after alpha-beta-depleted transplantation in children. Whole-study results and caveats: Day-60 TCRbeta diversity that was high in some patients was derived from surviving recipient T cells and thymic progenitors. About two months after transplant, alpha-beta T cells reportedly came from several hundred expanded graft clones.

It was with unique molecular identifiers that the TCRbeta library was prepared. From the PCR reads, TCRdb called clonotypes with MiXCR, one entry per CDR3 protein. Of 90,000 to 100,000 distinct CDR3 sequences in the sample, roughly a quarter were seen once. V gene TRBV20-1 combines with J gene TRBJ2-1, with TRBD1 as a possible D gene (5 bases). Specimen: PBMCs, collected before TCRalphabeta/CD19-depleted stem cell transplant. This sequence was found in a boy aged 2 to 9 with acute lymphoblastic leukemia, due to receive a stem cell transplant. In DNA form, the CDR3 reads TGCAGTGCCTACAGGATGAGCTCCTACAATGAGCAGTTCTTC. As protein: CSAYRMSSYNEQFF.